This T cell receptor (beta chain) was sequenced in a study of identical twins. Study-level results: Recombination models fit unrelated individuals' TCR alpha sharing but underestimated twins'. For zero-insertion analyses, partial confounding could come from invariant MAIT and iNKT cells.

Germline CDR1 SNHLY, CDR2 FYNNEI. Trimming shortened V by 7 bases and J by 4 bases, and 10 bases separated the two germline ends. This CDR3 has 13 amino acids. This clonotype was observed a handful of times. The antigen is unknown. A universal primer site was incorporated via template switching, and the cDNA contained unique molecular identifiers. TCRdb independently ran MiXCR on the 5' RACE reads; one entry per CDR3 protein. The repertoire has roughly 1.6 million distinct CDR3 sequences, roughly 35% of them found once; the top ten carry under 0.35%. This TCR came from a newborn girl in good health. Sequenced: cord blood. The rearrangement joins TRBV2 to TRBJ2-2; D gene uncertain. The CDR3 region has the DNA TGTGCCAGCAAGAAGGGTCCCACCGGGGAGCTGTTTTTT. Translating it yields CASKKGPTGELFF.